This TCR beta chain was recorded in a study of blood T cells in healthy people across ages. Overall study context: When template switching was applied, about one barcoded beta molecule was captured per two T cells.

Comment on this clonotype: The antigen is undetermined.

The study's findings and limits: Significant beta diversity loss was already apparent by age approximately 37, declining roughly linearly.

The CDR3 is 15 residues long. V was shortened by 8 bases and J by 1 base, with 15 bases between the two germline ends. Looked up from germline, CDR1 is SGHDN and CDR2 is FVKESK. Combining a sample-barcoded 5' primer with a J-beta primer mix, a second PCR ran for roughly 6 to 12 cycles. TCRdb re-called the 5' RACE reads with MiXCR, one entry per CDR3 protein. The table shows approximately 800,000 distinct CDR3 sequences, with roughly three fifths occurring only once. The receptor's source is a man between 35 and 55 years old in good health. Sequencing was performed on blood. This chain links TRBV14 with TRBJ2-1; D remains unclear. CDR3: CASPGTRPSYNEQFF. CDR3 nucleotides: TGTGCCAGCCCAGGTACGAGGCCTTCCTACAATGAGCAGTTCTTC.